Following are 4 T cell receptor beta chains from one sample sequenced in a study of CD8+CD57+ T cells in acquired aplastic anemia. Profiling that covered TCR beta VDJ and CDR3 relied on genomic DNA as its template. MiXCR, applied by TCRdb to the reads, yields one record per CDR3 protein. This sample has 400,000 to 450,000 distinct CDR3 sequences; around 68% occur once, and the top ten carry approximately 4%. Sequencing used sorted CD4+, CD8+, or CD8+CD57+ T cells (not recorded which) from PBMCs. Receptors were obtained from a human donor in good health, serving as a control.

V and J are TRBV19 and TRBJ1-3; maybe TRBD1 (5 bases). CDR1 is LNHDA and CDR2 is SQIVND in the germline V gene (reference sequence). The CDR3 has 15 residues. The germline V and J ends were trimmed by 3 bases and 2 bases, with 11 bases remaining between them. Here the CDR3 DNA reads TGTGCCAGTAGTATCACAACGGGGGCTGGAAACACCATATATTTT. This gives the protein CASSITTGAGNTIYF.

This clonotype was seen only a few times. The chain is built from TRBV5-1 and TRBJ2-2; D perhaps matches TRBD1 (6 bases). The CDR3 is 15 residues long. CDR1 and CDR2 (germline): SGHRS, YFSETQ. V shed 3 bases and J shed 2 bases, with 11 bases lying between them. CDR3: CASSWRTDNTGELFF. CDR3 nucleotides: TGCGCCAGCAGCTGGCGGACAGACAACACCGGGGAGCTGTTTTTT.

This chain links TRBV3-1 with TRBJ1-6, with D uncertain. Germline values: CDR1 LGHDT, CDR2 YNNKEL (reference sequence). V lost 0 bases to trimming and J lost 0 bases, with 12 bases between them. This CDR3 has 18 residues. CDR3 sequence reads: CASSQEVSAGSYNSPLHF. The CDR3 bases are TGTGCCAGCAGCCAAGAAGTTAGTGCCGGCTCCTATAATTCACCCCTCCACTTT.

The chain is built from TRBV7-9 and TRBJ1-6, with TRBD1 identical over 7 bases. The germline V gene has CDR1 SEHNR and CDR2 FQNEAQ (reference sequence). This CDR3 has 14 amino acids. V lost 4 bases to trimming and J lost 19 bases; unmatched junction nucleotides: 16. The CDR3 spells CASSSGGGNSPMHF. CDR3 DNA sequence: TGTGCCAGCAGCTCGGGAGGGGGCAATTCACCCATGCACTTT.